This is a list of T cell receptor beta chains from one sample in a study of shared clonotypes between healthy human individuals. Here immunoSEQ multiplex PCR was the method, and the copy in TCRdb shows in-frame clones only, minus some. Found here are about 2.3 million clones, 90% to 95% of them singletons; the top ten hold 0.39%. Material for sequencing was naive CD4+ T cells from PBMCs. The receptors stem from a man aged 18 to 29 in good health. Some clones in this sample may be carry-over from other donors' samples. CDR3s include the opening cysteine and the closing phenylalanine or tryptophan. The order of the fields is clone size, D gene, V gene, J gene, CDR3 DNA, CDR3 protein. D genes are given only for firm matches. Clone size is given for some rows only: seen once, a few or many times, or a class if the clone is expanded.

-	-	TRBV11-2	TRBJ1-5	TGTGCCGGACTATTACTCGAGCGGGGGCGGGATCAGCCCCAGCATTTT	CAGLLLERGRDQPQHF
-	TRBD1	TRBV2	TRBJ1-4	TGTGCCAGCAGTGACAGGGGGCGCGGCTCATCTGAAAAACTGTTTTTT	CASSDRGRGSSEKLFF
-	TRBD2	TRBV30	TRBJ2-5	TGTGCCTGCAACCAACTAGCGGGAGAGGAGACCCAGTACTTC	CACNQLAGEETQYF
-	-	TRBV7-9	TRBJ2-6	TGTGCCAGCAGCTTAGTGGGGCGCTCTGGGGCCAACGTCCTGACTTTC	CASSLVGRSGANVLTF
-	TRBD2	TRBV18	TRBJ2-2	TGTGCCAGCTCACCCGGGACTAGCGGATGGAACACCGGGGAGCTGTTTTTT	CASSPGTSGWNTGELFF
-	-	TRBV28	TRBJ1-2	TGTGCCAGCAGCACCTCCTGGGGGGGGATCCTCAACTATGGCTACACCTTC	CASSTSWGGILNYGYTF
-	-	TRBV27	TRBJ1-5	TGTGCCAGCAGTCGTAGCAATCAGCCCCAGCATTTT	CASSRSNQPQHF
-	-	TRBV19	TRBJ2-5	TGTGCCAGTAGGCCGGGCCACTCTCGGGGAGAGACCCAGTACTTC	CASRPGHSRGETQYF
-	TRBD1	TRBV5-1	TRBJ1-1	TGCGCCAGCAGCTTGTTTCTGGCAGGGGGCACGAACACTGAAGCTTTCTTT	CASSLFLAGGTNTEAFF
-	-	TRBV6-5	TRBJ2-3	TGTGCCAGCAGTTACGGAGATACGCAGTATTTT	CASSYGDTQYF
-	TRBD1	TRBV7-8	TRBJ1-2	TGTGCCAGCAGCTTAGACAGGGGCTATGGCTACACCTTC	CASSLDRGYGYTF
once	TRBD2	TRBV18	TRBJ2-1	TGTGCCAGCTCACCGGGGACTAGCGGGATGTGGAGATACAATGAGCAGTTCTTC	CASSPGTSGMWRYNEQFF
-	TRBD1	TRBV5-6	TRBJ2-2	TGTGCCAGCAGCCCCCGACAGGGGCGGGCAGGTTCCGGGGAGCTGTTTTTT	CASSPRQGRAGSGELFF
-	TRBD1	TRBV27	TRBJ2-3	TGTGCCAGCAGTCCCCGGGACAGGGTGGGAGATACGCAGTATTTT	CASSPRDRVGDTQYF
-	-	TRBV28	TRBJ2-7	TGTGCCAGCAGTTTAGGATCCTACGAGCAGTACTTC	CASSLGSYEQYF
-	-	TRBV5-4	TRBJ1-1	TGTGCCAGCAGCTTGATCGGGGCAAGGGACACTGAAGCTTTCTTT	CASSLIGARDTEAFF
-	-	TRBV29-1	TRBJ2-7	TGCAGCGTCGCGACAGATTACGAGCAGTACTTC	CSVATDYEQYF
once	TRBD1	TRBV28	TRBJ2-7	TGTGCCAGCAGTCGACCGCAGACAGGGGGTTACGAGCAGTACTTC	CASSRPQTGGYEQYF
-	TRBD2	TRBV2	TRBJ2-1	TGTGCCAGCAACGGACTAGCGGTAGCAGGGAAGTTCTTC	CASNGLAVAGKFF
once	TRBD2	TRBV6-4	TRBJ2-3	TGTGCCAGCAGTGAGGGTCCTAGCGGGAAAGGTGGTACGCAGTATTTT	CASSEGPSGKGGTQYF
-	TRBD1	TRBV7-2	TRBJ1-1	TGTGCCAGCAGCCCCGGACAGGGGAGAACTGAAGCTTTCTTT	CASSPGQGRTEAFF
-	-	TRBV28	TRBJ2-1	TGTGCCAGCAGGGGGGACACTTACAATGAGCAGTTCTTC	CASRGDTYNEQFF
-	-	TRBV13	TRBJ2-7	TGTGCCAGCAGCTTACTAATTGGACCCTACGAGCAGTACTTC	CASSLLIGPYEQYF
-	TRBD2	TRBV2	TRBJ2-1	TGTGCCAGCAGCCCTACTAGCGGGCTCTCCTACAATGAGCAGTTCTTC	CASSPTSGLSYNEQFF
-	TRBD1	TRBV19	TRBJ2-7	TGTGCCAGTAGCCGACAGGGGGGTTACGAGCAGTACTTC	CASSRQGGYEQYF
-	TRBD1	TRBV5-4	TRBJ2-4	TGTGCCAGCAGCTTGGGGCCAGGGGGCCCGGGGAACATTCAGTACTTC	CASSLGPGGPGNIQYF
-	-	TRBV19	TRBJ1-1	TGTGCCAGTATTCACAAGGGGGTGAACACTGAAGCTTTCTTT	CASIHKGVNTEAFF
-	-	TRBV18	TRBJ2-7	TGTGCCAGCTCACTGATGGGGGGAACCTACGAGCAGTACTTC	CASSLMGGTYEQYF
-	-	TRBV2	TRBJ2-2	TGTGCCAGCAGTGGAATCACCGGGGAGCTGTTTTTT	CASSGITGELFF
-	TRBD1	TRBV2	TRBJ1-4	TGTGCCAGCAGTTACAGGGGGGCTAATGAAAAACTGTTTTTT	CASSYRGANEKLFF
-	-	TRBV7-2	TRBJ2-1	TGTGCCAGCAGCCGAGCGAGGGGGGGTGAGCAGTTCTTC	CASSRARGGEQFF
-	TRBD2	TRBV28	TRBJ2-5	TGTGCCAGCAGTTCCTTCGACGGGCCACTAGCGGGAGCACAGGAGACCCAGTACTTC	CASSSFDGPLAGAQETQYF
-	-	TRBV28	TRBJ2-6	TGTGCCAGCGCAAGTCAGGGTTTGTCCCCTGGGGCCAACGTCCTGACTTTC	CASASQGLSPGANVLTF
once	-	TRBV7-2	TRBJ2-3	TGTGCCAGCAGGCGTAGCACAGATACGCAGTATTTT	CASRRSTDTQYF
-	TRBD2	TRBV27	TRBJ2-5	TGTGCCAGCAGTTTGGGACTAGCGGGAGGGCCGGAGACCCAGTACTTC	CASSLGLAGGPETQYF
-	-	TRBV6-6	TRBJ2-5	TGTGCCAGCAGTTACGGGGGAGGGACCCAGTACTTC	CASSYGGGTQYF
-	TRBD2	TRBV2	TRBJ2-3	TGTGCCAGCAGCCCGGGACTAGATGTAGATACGCAGTATTTT	CASSPGLDVDTQYF
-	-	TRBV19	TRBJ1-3	TGTGCCAGTACTACCCGAGGTGCTGGAAACACCATATATTTT	CASTTRGAGNTIYF
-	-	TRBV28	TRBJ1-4	TGTGCCAGCAGTTCCCGGACAGCAACTAATGAAAAACTGTTTTTT	CASSSRTATNEKLFF
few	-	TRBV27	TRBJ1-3	TGTGCCAGCAGTTTATTTGCGTTCCCTGGAAACACCATATATTTT	CASSLFAFPGNTIYF
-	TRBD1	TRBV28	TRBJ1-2	TGTGCCAGCAGTCCACGGACAGGGCGTGGCTACACCTTC	CASSPRTGRGYTF
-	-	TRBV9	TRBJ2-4	TGTGCCAGCAGCCCATCAGGGCGCAGACTAGCCAAAAACATTCAGTACTTC	CASSPSGRRLAKNIQYF
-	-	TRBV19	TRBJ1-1	TGTGCCAGTAGTATCAGGGCAGGGGACACTGAAGCTTTCTTT	CASSIRAGDTEAFF
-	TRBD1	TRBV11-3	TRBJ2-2	TGTGCCAGCAGCCCAAGACAGGGAACGAACACCGGGGAGCTGTTTTTT	CASSPRQGTNTGELFF